This entry describes one T cell receptor (beta chain). Being one base from a much bigger clone, this may be a read error. These data are taken from a study of T-cell reconstitution after alpha-beta-depleted transplantation in children. V was trimmed by 3 bases and J by 10 bases, leaving 16 bases between them. CDR3 size: 14 residues. Unique molecular identifiers were incorporated during preparation of the TCRbeta library. TCRdb redid the calling of the PCR reads with MiXCR, one entry per CDR3 protein. The repertoire holds 190,000 or so distinct CDR3 sequences, with roughly 14% as singletons. The J gene is TRBJ2-1, the V gene TRBV12-3 or TRBV12-4; D could derive from TRBD1 or TRBD2 (5 bases each). This receptor was taken from a human donor who donated a stem cell graft to a child with acute lymphoblastic leukemia. This specimen was PBMCs from the stem cell graft donor, taken from the stem cell graft. CDR3 sequence: CASSFRGRITEQFF. Here the CDR3 DNA reads TGTGCCAGCAGTTTTAGGGGACGGATTACCGAGCAGTTCTTC.